The next 8 T cell receptor beta chains were all read from a single sample in a study of blood T cells in healthy people across ages. The use of a sample-barcoded 5' primer and a J-beta primer mix characterized a second PCR of 7 to 11 cycles. MiXCR was run by TCRdb on the 5' RACE reads, yielding one entry per CDR3 protein. This sample has roughly 410,000 distinct CDR3 sequences; 45% to 65% occur once, and the top ten carry 45% to 55%. The specimen was blood. The source is a man in his 60s in good health.

The rearrangement uses TRBV7-9 and TRBJ2-7; TRBD1 matches 7 bases. The CDR3 spans 12 residues. CDR1 is SEHNR and CDR2 is FQNEAQ in the germline V gene (reference sequence). Trimming at V came to 3 bases and at J to 10 bases, leaving 6 bases not matched to a gene. The CDR3 region has the DNA TGTGCCAGCAGCTTTACAGGGGCAATTCAGTACTTC. It specifies CASSFTGAIQYF.

This sequence joins TRBV20-1 and TRBJ2-5; TRBD2 aligns across 7 bases. CDR3 length equals 12 residues. CDR1 and CDR2 (germline): DFQATT, SNEGSKA (reference sequence). Losses at the gene ends were 2 bases for V and 5 bases for J; bases not matched to a gene: 2. The CDR3, as DNA: TGCAGTGCTAGATTCGGGGGGGAGACCCAGTACTTC. Its protein product is CSARFGGETQYF.

This clonotype was detected a few times. This sequence joins TRBV29-1 and TRBJ2-7; TRBD1 agrees at 7 bases. Losses at the gene ends were 4 bases for V and 4 bases for J; bases not matched to a gene: 7. CDR1 and CDR2 from the germline V gene are SQVTM and ANQGSEA. CDR3 length equals 13 residues. The CDR3 reads CSVATGKMYEQYF. The CDR3, as DNA: TGCAGCGTTGCGACAGGGAAGATGTACGAGCAGTACTTC.

This clonotype was counted only a few times. The chain is built from TRBV6-2 or TRBV6-3 and TRBJ2-5; 7 positions match TRBD1. CDR3 length equals 13 residues. Trimming at V came to 4 bases and at J to 5 bases, leaving 4 bases not matched to a gene. Germline loops: CDR1 MNHEY, CDR2 SVGEGT. The CDR3 loop reads CASSSTGMETQYF. Here the CDR3 DNA reads TGTGCCAGCAGTTCGACAGGGATGGAGACCCAGTACTTC.

V and J are TRBV7-2 and TRBJ2-5; TRBD2 might be the D (7 bases). The CDR3 contains 15 residues. Germline CDR1 SGHTA, CDR2 FQGNSA. Deletions cut 1 base from V and 5 bases from J, with 14 bases between. The CDR3 loop reads CASSLVGGAPETQYF. CDR3 nucleotides: TGTGCCAGCAGCTTAGTAGGGGGGGCTCCGGAGACCCAGTACTTC.

With respect to this clonotype: This sequence may be a read error, since a much larger clone differs from it by one base. The V call is TRBV30, the J call TRBJ2-7, with D maybe TRBD1 (5 bases). Trimming shortened V by 5 bases and J by 5 bases, and 13 bases separated the two germline ends. The CDR3 is 12 amino acids. Germline CDR1 GTSNPN, CDR2 SVGIG (reference sequence). The CDR3 sequence: CAWGKQVHEQYF. The DNA of the CDR3 is TGTGCCTGGGGAAAACAGGTCCACGAGCAGTACTTC.

This clonotype occurred a few times. The CDR3, as DNA: TGCAGCGTTGAAGGGGCTAGCGGGAGGGTTAGCTCCTACAATGAGCAGTTCTTC. Translated: CSVEGASGRVSSYNEQFF. This rearrangement joins TRBV29-1 to TRBJ2-1, with TRBD2 identical over 12 bases. Germline V gene data show CDR1 as SQVTM and CDR2 as ANQGSEA. CDR3 size: 18 residues. The V and J ends lost 1 base and 0 bases, in that order; junction bases with no gene match: 7.

This clonotype has only a few counts. The chain links TRBV27 to TRBJ2-7; TRBD1 matches 9 bases. The ends lost 3 bases at V and 3 bases at J; junction bases unmatched: 6. CDR3 length equals 15 residues. Germline lookup yields CDR1 MNHEY and CDR2 SMNVEV (reference sequence). Here the CDR3 DNA reads TGTGCCAGCAGTTTTCGGGGACAGGGCGACTACGAGCAGTACTTC. It specifies CASSFRGQGDYEQYF.